The 25 T cell receptor beta chains presented below share a single source sample, sequenced in a study of T cell responses to AZD1222 COVID-19 vaccine. Assay used: immunoSEQ multiplex PCR; TCRdb lists only in-frame clones, some missing. The repertoire has some 150,000 clones, around 89% of them found once; the top ten carry approximately 16%. Material: peripheral blood, obtained on day 0 of AZD1222 vaccination. These receptors all come from an adult in good health.

V and J are TRBV5-1 and TRBJ2-2, with TRBD2 identical over 7 bases. V shed 0 bases and J 5 bases; nucleotides not matched to a gene: 4. This CDR3 is built from 15 residues. The germline gives CDR1 SGHRS, CDR2 YFSETQ. CDR3 residues: CASSLEGLGTGELFF. The CDR3, as DNA: TGCGCCAGCAGCTTGGAAGGACTAGGAACCGGGGAGCTGTTTTTT.

The chain uses TRBV28 and TRBJ2-3; D is undetermined. Trimming removed 5 bases at V and 0 bases at J, with 9 bases between. The CDR3 is 14 residues long. Germline CDR1 MDHEN, CDR2 SYDVKM. CDR3 in DNA: TGTGCCAGCAGTCGCCCTCTTAGCACAGATACGCAGTATTTT. Protein sequence: CASSRPLSTDTQYF.

This clone has a single count. The CDR3 sequence: CASSYDRGYGIQYF. CDR3 nucleotide sequence: TGTGCCAGCAGTTACGACAGGGGGTACGGGATTCAGTACTTC. The V and J genes are TRBV6-5 and TRBJ2-7, with 9 bases matching TRBD1. After removal of 2 bases from V and 10 bases from J, the junction contained 9 bases not matched to a gene. Germline CDR1 is MNHEY and CDR2 is SVGAGI. There are 14 residues in the CDR3.

CDR3 in DNA: TGTGCCAGCAGTTACGCCTTGCAGGGTAACACTGAAGCTTTCTTT. Its translation is CASSYALQGNTEAFF. The chain uses TRBV6-5 and TRBJ1-1; D perhaps matches TRBD1 (5 bases). V lost 2 bases and J lost 2, with 12 bases in between. Looked up from germline, CDR1 is MNHEY and CDR2 is SVGAGI. There are 15 residues in the CDR3.

The chain joins TRBV20-1 to TRBJ1-2; maybe TRBD1 (5 bases). The V gene lost 3 bases and the J gene lost 7 bases, with 12 bases spanning the gap. The germline V gene has CDR1 DFQATT and CDR2 SNEGSKA (reference sequence). This CDR3 region has 12 residues. CDR3 nucleotide sequence: TGCAGTGCTAGTTCACAGGCCCTTGGCTACACCTTC. This codes for CSASSQALGYTF.

V is TRBV6-5 and J is TRBJ1-5; 8 nucleotides match TRBD1. Germline lookup yields CDR1 MNHEY and CDR2 SVGAGI. The CDR3 totals 14 residues. V shed 6 bases, J shed 6 bases, and the junction held 7 bases outside the gene matches. The CDR3 DNA is TGTGCCAGCAGGCGAACAGGGGGAGGTCAGCCCCAGCATTTT. This codes for CASRRTGGGQPQHF.

This CDR3 is CASSGRADSPLHF. The CDR3 region has the DNA TGTGCCAGCTCAGGACGGGCAGATTCACCCCTCCACTTT. V usage is TRBV6-5 and J usage is TRBJ1-6; D gene ambiguous. V lost 8 bases to trimming and J lost 8 bases, with 13 bases between them. Germline CDR1 and CDR2: MNHEY and SVGAGI. The CDR3 covers 13 residues.

The rearrangement joins TRBV7-9 to TRBJ1-3, with unresolved D. CDR3 size: 12 residues. Germline CDR1 is SEHNR and CDR2 is FQNEAQ (reference sequence). Between the trimmed V and J ends, which lost 5 bases and 4 bases, there was a span of 6 bases. The CDR3 nucleotides are TGTGCCAGCAGCCAGACGGGAAACACCATATATTTT. Translated: CASSQTGNTIYF. Based on the CDR3 plus reference TRBV7-9 and TRBJ1-3, the full variable domain is DTGVSQNPRHKITKRGQNVTFRCDPISEHNRLYWYRQTLGQGPEFLTYFQNEAQLEKSRLLSDRFSAERPKGSFSTLEIQRTEQGDSAMYLCASSQTGNTIYFGEGSWLTVV.

J is TRBJ1-1 and V is TRBV20-1; D remains ambiguous. CDR1 DFQATT and CDR2 SNEGSKA come from the germline V gene (reference sequence). The CDR3 runs to 11 residues. Deletions cut 3 bases from V and 10 bases from J, with 12 bases between. CDR3 in DNA: TGCAGTGCTAGTCGGGGTAGCATAGCTTTCTTT. Translation: CSASRGSIAFF.

The CDR3 DNA is TGTGCCAGCAGCCCACAGCCAGACAGGGTGGAAGGCTACACCTTC. This translates into CASSPQPDRVEGYTF. The chain couples TRBV7-8 to TRBJ1-2; 7 bases agree with TRBD1. Germline CDR1 is SGHVS and CDR2 is FQNEAQ. Trimming removed 5 bases from V and 8 bases from J; junction bases left unmatched: 14. The CDR3 runs to 15 residues.

V gene TRBV7-2 combines with J gene TRBJ2-7; either TRBD1 or TRBD2 may supply D (5 bases each). The CDR3 sequence is 18 residues long. The germline V and J ends were trimmed by 5 bases and 0 bases, with 23 bases remaining between them. CDR1 SGHTA and CDR2 FQGNSA come from the germline V gene. CDR3 amino acids: CASSLGPLARKSSYEQYF. The CDR3 bases are TGTGCCAGCAGCCTGGGGCCGTTAGCGCGTAAGAGCTCCTACGAGCAGTACTTC.

This clone was recorded a few times. The chain uses TRBV7-2 and TRBJ2-2; TRBD2 matches at 8 bases. The germline V gene has CDR1 SGHTA and CDR2 FQGNSA. This CDR3 spans 15 amino acids. With 4 bases clipped from V and 6 bases from J, the junction kept 7 bases outside the gene matches. The CDR3 nucleotides read TGTGCCAGCAGCTCCCTGGGACTAGATGCCGGGGAGCTGTTTTTT. This gives the protein CASSSLGLDAGELFF.

This clone was observed a handful of times. The CDR3 DNA reads TGCGCCAGCAGCTATCTACAGGGGCAAGATGGCTACACCTTC. Translated, it gives CASSYLQGQDGYTF. The chain carries TRBV5-1 and TRBJ1-2; TRBD1 matches 7 bases. J gave up 6 bases and V 3 bases, and 8 bases lay outside the gene matches. The CDR3 is 14 residues long. CDR1 SGHRS and CDR2 YFSETQ come from the germline V gene.

V gene TRBV7-2 combines with J gene TRBJ1-2; maybe TRBD1 (6 bases). The V end lost 4 bases, the J end lost 0 bases, and 12 bases lay between the germline ends. The CDR3 runs to 15 residues. Per germline, CDR1 SGHTA and CDR2 FQGNSA. CDR3 nucleotide sequence: TGTGCCAGCAGCTCATTGGACAGAGCTAACTATGGCTACACCTTC. Translated, it gives CASSSLDRANYGYTF.

This chain uses TRBV4-1 with TRBJ1-5; TRBD1 matches 7 bases. Germline V gives CDR1 MGHRA, CDR2 YSYEKL. With 1 base clipped from V and 0 bases from J, the junction kept 9 bases outside the gene matches. This CDR3 is built from 18 residues. The DNA of the CDR3 is TGCGCCAGCAGCCAAGGAGGGGACAGTAGATATAGCAATCAGCCCCAGCATTTT. It is translated as CASSQGGDSRYSNQPQHF.

The J gene is TRBJ1-1, the V gene TRBV10-3; a possible D gene is TRBD1 (6 bases). This CDR3 comprises 14 residues. V was clipped by 8 bases and J by 0 bases, with 13 bases between them. Germline values: CDR1 ENHRY, CDR2 SYGVKD. CDR3 in amino acids: CAIGAGQLNTEAFF. The CDR3 nucleotides are TGTGCCATCGGGGCCGGACAGTTGAACACTGAAGCTTTCTTT.

V gene TRBV28 combines with J gene TRBJ2-1; D is possibly TRBD1 or TRBD2 (5 bases each). CDR1 and CDR2 from the germline V gene are MDHEN and SYDVKM. The CDR3 totals 13 residues. Trimming cost V 7 bases and J 10 bases, with 17 bases left between them. DNA for the CDR3: TGTGCCAGCAAGGGGACGACCCGTGGGGAGCAGTTCTTC. Its translation is CASKGTTRGEQFF.

J is TRBJ1-1 and V is TRBV19; the match to TRBD1 covers 9 bases. Unmatched junction bases numbered 6, after V lost 4 bases and J lost 3 bases. The CDR3 has 15 amino acids. Germline-derived CDR1 and CDR2 are LNHDA and SQIVND (reference sequence). CDR3 residues: CASSTAGTGHTEAFF. For the CDR3, the DNA is TGTGCCAGTAGTACAGCCGGGACAGGGCACACTGAAGCTTTCTTT.

The chain couples TRBV5-1 to TRBJ1-6; no clear D gene. V was pared by 0 bases and J by 0 bases, with 7 bases between. The CDR3 totals 16 residues. Germline CDR1 SGHRS, CDR2 YFSETQ. The CDR3 bases are TGCGCCAGCAGCTTGGGCAGTCTCTCCTATAATTCACCCCTCCACTTT. It codes for CASSLGSLSYNSPLHF.

The genes are TRBV7-9 and TRBJ1-2; D unresolved. Germline V CDR1 and CDR2: SEHNR, FQNEAQ (reference sequence). Trimming stripped 1 base from V and 0 bases from J, with 6 bases between. This CDR3 region has 14 residues. The CDR3 loop reads CASSLEWTNYGYTF. Here the CDR3 DNA reads TGTGCCAGCAGCTTAGAATGGACTAACTATGGCTACACCTTC. Full variable domain (outside the CDR3, taken from reference TRBV7-9 and TRBJ1-2): DTGVSQNPRHKITKRGQNVTFRCDPISEHNRLYWYRQTLGQGPEFLTYFQNEAQLEKSRLLSDRFSAERPKGSFSTLEIQRTEQGDSAMYLCASSLEWTNYGYTFGSGTRLTVV.

CDR3 nucleotides: TGTGCCAGCAGCGTAGTGGAAGGGGCCGGTGAAAAACTGTTTTTT. This gives the protein CASSVVEGAGEKLFF. V gene TRBV9 combines with J gene TRBJ1-4; possible D gene TRBD1, 5 bases. Trimming took 0 bases from V and 7 from J, leaving 13 bases between them. Germline V gene sequence: CDR1 SGDLS, CDR2 YYNGEE. CDR3 length: 15 residues. The whole variable domain, remainder taken from reference TRBV9 and TRBJ1-4, is DSGVTQTPKHLITATGQRVTLRCSPRSGDLSVYWYQQSLDQGLQFLIQYYNGEERAKGNILERFSAQQFPDLHSELNLSSLELGDSALYFCASSVVEGAGEKLFFGSGTQLSVL.

The table lists this clone with a few counts. This chain connects TRBV5-8 to TRBJ2-3, with 8 bases fitting TRBD2. This CDR3 comprises 17 residues. V lost 7 bases and J lost 0; bases outside the gene matches: 13. Germline V gives CDR1 SGHTS, CDR2 YDEGEE. The CDR3 sequence: CASRRGGRGASTDTQYF. CDR3 in DNA: TGTGCCAGCCGCCGAGGAGGGCGGGGGGCTAGCACAGATACGCAGTATTTT.

The V and J genes are TRBV11-2 and TRBJ2-2; TRBD2 matches 8 bases. The CDR3 sequence is 15 residues long. Germline trimming cut 5 bases from V and 4 bases from J; bases unmatched to any gene: 6. The germline V gene encodes CDR1 SGHAT and CDR2 FQNNGV. CDR3 residues: CASSPGGQRTGELFF. The CDR3 bases are TGTGCCAGCAGCCCGGGGGGGCAGCGCACCGGGGAGCTGTTTTTT.

The rearrangement joins TRBV19 to TRBJ2-5; D gene uncertain. The germline V gene has CDR1 LNHDA and CDR2 SQIVND (reference sequence). Deletions cut 3 bases from V and 1 base from J, with 9 bases between. This CDR3 is built from 14 residues. This CDR3 is CASSMIQRQETQYF. The DNA of the CDR3 is TGTGCCAGTAGTATGATACAGCGCCAAGAGACCCAGTACTTC.

This chain connects TRBV4-2 to TRBJ2-7; TRBD2 aligns across 14 bases. V lost 4 bases and J lost 4; bases outside the gene matches: 3. This CDR3 contains 15 residues. Germline assignment: CDR1 LGHNA and CDR2 YNFKEQ. CDR3 amino acids: CASSPGLAGAYEQYF. CDR3 bases: TGTGCCAGCAGCCCGGGACTAGCGGGGGCGTACGAGCAGTACTTC.